Sequencing of this TCR beta chain was carried out in a study of blood T cell repertoires in COVID-19. Study as a whole: Acute-phase and convalescent COVID-19 samples originated in the United States, Italy and Spain. T cells, B-cell-depleted T cells, or PBMCs supplied cDNA or gDNA.

Seattle cases were enrolled at active infection and followed longitudinally. V dropped 0 bases and J dropped 4 bases, with 10 bases sitting between them. Germline lookup yields CDR1 LGHNA and CDR2 YNFKEQ. This CDR3 comprises 16 residues. Original handling: Quantification of nucleated cells was approximated via reference gene primer amplification. Generated by immunoSEQ multiplex PCR, the TCRdb table keeps only in-frame clones and is missing some. That table supplies the V and J calls and clone size; D and trimming were determined from the DNA. In the table there are about 300,000 clones, about nine tenths of which are singletons.

The sample was peripheral blood. This clonotype originated in a woman aged 25 to 39 with COVID-19, enrolled during active disease. The J gene is TRBJ2-6, the V gene TRBV4-2; D may be TRBD1 (5 bases). CDR3 sequence (DNA): TGTGCCAGCAGCCAAGATGGGGCTTCCGGGGCCAACGTCCTGACTTTC. As protein: CASSQDGASGANVLTF.